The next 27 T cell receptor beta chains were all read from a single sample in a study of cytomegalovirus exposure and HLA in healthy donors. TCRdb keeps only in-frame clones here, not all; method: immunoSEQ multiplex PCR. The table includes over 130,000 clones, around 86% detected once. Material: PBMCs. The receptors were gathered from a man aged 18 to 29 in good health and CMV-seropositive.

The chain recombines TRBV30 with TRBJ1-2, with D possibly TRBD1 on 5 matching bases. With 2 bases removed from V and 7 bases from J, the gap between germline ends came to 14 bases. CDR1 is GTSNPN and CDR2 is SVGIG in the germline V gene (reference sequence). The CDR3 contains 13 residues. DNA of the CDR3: TGTGCCTGGAGTACCGTGGGGGAGGGTGGCTACACCTTC. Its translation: CAWSTVGEGGYTF.

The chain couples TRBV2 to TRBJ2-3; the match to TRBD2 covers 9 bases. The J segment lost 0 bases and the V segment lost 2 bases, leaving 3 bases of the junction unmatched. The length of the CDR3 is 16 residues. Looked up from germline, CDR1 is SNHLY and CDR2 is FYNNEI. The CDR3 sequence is CASSEHLAGSTDTQYF. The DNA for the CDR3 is TGTGCCAGCAGTGAACATCTAGCGGGGAGCACAGATACGCAGTATTTT.

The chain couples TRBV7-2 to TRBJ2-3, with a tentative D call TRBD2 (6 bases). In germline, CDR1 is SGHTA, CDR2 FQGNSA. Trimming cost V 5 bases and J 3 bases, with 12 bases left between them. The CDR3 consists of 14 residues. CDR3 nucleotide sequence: TGTGCCAGCAGCCCCCCTGGGGGGACAGATACGCAGTATTTT. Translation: CASSPPGGTDTQYF.

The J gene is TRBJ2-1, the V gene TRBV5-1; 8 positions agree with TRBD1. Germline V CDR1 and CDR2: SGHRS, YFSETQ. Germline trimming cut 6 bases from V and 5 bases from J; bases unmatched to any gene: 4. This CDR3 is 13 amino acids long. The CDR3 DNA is TGCGCCAGCACGGGACAGGTGAACAATGAGCAGTTCTTC. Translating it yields CASTGQVNNEQFF.

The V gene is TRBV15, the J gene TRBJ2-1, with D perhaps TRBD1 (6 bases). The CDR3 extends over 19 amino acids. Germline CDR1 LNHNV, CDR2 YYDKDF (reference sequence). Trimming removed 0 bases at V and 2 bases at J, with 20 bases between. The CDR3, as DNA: TGTGCCACCAGCAGAGATTCTGCTTACGTCGGACAGCCCTACAATGAGCAGTTCTTC. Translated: CATSRDSAYVGQPYNEQFF.

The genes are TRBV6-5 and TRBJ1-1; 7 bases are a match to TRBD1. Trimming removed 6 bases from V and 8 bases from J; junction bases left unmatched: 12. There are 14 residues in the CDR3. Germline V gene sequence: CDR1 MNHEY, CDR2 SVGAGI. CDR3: CASSSRQGRAEAFF. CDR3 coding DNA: TGTGCCAGCAGCTCTCGACAGGGTCGGGCAGAAGCTTTCTTT.

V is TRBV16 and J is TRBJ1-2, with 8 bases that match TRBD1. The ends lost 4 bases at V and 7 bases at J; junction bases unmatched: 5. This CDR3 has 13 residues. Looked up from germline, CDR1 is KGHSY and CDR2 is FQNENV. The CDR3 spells CASSRETGVGYTF. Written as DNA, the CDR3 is TGTGCCAGCAGCCGCGAGACAGGGGTTGGCTACACCTTC. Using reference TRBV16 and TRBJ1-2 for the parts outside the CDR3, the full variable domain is GEEVAQTPKHLVRGEGQKAKLYCAPIKGHSYVFWYQQVLKNEFKFLISFQNENVFDETGMPKERFSAKCLPNSPCSLEIQATKLEDSAVYFCASSRETGVGYTFGSGTRLTVV.

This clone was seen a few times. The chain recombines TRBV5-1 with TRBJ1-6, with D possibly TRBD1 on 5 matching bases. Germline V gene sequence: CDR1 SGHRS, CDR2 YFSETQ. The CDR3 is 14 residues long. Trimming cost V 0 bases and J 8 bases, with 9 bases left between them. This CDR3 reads CASSLDTGDSPLHF. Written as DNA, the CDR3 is TGCGCCAGCAGCTTGGATACAGGTGATTCACCCCTCCACTTT. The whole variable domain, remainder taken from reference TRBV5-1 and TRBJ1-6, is KAGVTQTPRYLIKTRGQQVTLSCSPISGHRSVSWYQQTPGQGLQFLFEYFSETQRNKGNFPGRFSGRQFSNSRSEMNVSTLELGDSALYLCASSLDTGDSPLHFGNGTRLTVT.

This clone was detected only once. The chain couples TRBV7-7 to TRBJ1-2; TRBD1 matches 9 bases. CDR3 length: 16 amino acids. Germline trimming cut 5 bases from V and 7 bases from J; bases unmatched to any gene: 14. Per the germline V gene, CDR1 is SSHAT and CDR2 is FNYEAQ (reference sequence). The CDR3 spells CASSGDLTGGGGGYTF. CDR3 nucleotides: TGTGCCAGCAGCGGCGACCTTACAGGGGGCGGGGGTGGCTACACCTTC.

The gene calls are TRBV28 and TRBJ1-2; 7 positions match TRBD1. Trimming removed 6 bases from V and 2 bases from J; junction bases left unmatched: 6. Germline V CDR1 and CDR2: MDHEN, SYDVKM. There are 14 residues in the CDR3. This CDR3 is CASRSRQGNYGYTF. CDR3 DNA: TGTGCCAGCAGAAGCCGACAGGGAAACTATGGCTACACCTTC.

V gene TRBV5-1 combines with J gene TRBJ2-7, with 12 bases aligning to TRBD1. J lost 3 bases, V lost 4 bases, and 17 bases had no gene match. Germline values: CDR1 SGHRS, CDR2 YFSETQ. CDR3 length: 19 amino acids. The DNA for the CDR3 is TGCGCCAGCAGCCGCAGCTTATCACCCGGGACAGGGGGCTTCTACGAGCAGTACTTC. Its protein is CASSRSLSPGTGGFYEQYF.

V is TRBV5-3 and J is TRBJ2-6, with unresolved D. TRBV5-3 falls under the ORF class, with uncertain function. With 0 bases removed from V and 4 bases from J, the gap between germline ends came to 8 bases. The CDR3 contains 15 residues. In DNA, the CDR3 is TGTGCCAGAAGCTTGGTCTGGGCCGGGGCCAACGTCCTGACTTTC. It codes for CARSLVWAGANVLTF.

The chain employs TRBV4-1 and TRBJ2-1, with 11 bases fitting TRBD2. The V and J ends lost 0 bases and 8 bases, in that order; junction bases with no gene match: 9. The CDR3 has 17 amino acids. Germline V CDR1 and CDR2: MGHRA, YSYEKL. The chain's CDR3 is CASSQESGLAGGDEQFF. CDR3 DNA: TGCGCCAGCAGCCAAGAGTCCGGACTAGCGGGTGGCGATGAGCAGTTCTTC.

The CDR3 protein is CASSPSASGGYEQYF. The DNA of the CDR3 is TGTGCCAGCAGCCCCTCGGCTAGCGGAGGATACGAGCAGTACTTC. This rearrangement joins TRBV11-2 to TRBJ2-7, with TRBD2 matching over 7 bases. Germline trimming cut 5 bases from V and 4 bases from J; bases unmatched to any gene: 11. The length of the CDR3 is 15 residues. CDR1 is SGHAT, CDR2 FQNNGV, per germline.

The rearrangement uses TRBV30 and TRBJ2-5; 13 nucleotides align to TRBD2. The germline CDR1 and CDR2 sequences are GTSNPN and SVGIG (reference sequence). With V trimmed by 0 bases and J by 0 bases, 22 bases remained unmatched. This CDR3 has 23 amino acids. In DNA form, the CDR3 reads TGTGCCTGGAGTGTGGTTCGATCCAGTTCGGGACTAGCGGGGATATTTTACCAAGAGACCCAGTACTTC. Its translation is CAWSVVRSSSGLAGIFYQETQYF.

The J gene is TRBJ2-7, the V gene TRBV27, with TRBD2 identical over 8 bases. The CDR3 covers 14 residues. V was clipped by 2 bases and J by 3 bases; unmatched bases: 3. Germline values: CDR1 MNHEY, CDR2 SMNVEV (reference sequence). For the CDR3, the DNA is TGTGCCAGCAGTTTAATAGGGACTAGCTACGAGCAGTACTTC. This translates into CASSLIGTSYEQYF.

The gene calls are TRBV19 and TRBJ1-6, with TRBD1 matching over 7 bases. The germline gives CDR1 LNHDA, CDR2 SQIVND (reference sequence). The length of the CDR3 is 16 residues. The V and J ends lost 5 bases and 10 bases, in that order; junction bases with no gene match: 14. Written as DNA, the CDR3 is TGTGCCAGTAGTGCCCAGACAGGGCTAGTGGGATCACCCCTCCACTTT. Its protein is CASSAQTGLVGSPLHF.

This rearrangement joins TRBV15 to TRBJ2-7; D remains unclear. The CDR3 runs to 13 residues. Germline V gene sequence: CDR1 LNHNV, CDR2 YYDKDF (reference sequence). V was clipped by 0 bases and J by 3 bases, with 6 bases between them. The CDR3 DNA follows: TGTGCCACCAGCAGAGATTACAGCTACGAGCAGTACTTC. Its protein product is CATSRDYSYEQYF.

As DNA, the CDR3 is TGTGCCAGCAGCATCCGGGACAGATATTACGAGCAGTACTTC. Its translation is CASSIRDRYYEQYF. The chain has TRBV11-3 and TRBJ2-7, with TRBD1 identical over 7 bases. The germline gives CDR1 SGHNT, CDR2 YENEEA. V was clipped by 5 bases and J by 4 bases; unmatched bases: 8. The CDR3 contains 14 residues.

This CDR3 reads CASSLAVGSGGAGETQYF. CDR3 nucleotides: TGTGCCAGCAGCTTGGCCGTCGGTAGCGGGGGGGCCGGGGAGACCCAGTACTTC. The rearrangement joins TRBV5-4 to TRBJ2-5; 11 bases fit TRBD2. Trimming at V came to 0 bases and at J to 5 bases, leaving 12 bases not matched to a gene. The CDR3 runs to 18 residues. CDR1 is SGHNT, CDR2 YYREEE, per germline (reference sequence).

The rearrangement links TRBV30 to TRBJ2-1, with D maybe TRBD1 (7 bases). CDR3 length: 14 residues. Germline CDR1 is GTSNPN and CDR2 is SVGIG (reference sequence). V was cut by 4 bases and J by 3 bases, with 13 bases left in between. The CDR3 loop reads CAWTEGAYYNEQFF. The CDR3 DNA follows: TGTGCCTGGACGGAGGGGGCCTACTACAATGAGCAGTTCTTC.

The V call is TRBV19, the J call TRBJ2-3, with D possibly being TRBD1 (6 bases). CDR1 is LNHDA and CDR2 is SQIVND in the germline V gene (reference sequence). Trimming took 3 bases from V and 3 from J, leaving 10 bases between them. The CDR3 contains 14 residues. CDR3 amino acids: CASSISQGTDTQYF. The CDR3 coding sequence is TGTGCCAGTAGTATCTCACAGGGAACAGATACGCAGTATTTT.

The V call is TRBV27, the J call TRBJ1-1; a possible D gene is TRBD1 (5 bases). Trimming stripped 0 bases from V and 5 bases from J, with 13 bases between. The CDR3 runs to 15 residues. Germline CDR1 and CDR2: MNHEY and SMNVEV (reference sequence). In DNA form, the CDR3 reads TGTGCCAGCAGTTTATCGGGACGGGGGTCAACTGAAGCTTTCTTT. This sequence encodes CASSLSGRGSTEAFF.

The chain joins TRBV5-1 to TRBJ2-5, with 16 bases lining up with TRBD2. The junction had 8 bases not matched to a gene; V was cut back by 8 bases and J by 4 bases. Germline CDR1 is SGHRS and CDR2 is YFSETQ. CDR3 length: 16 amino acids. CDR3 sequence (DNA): TGCGCCAGTAGGACGGGACTAGCGGGAGGGCCAGAGACCCAGTACTTC. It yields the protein CASRTGLAGGPETQYF.

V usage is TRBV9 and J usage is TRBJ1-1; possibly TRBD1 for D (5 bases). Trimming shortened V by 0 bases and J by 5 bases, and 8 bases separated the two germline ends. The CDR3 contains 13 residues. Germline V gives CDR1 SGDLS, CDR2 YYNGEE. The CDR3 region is CASSVGGWTEAFF. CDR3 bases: TGTGCCAGCAGCGTAGGGGGCTGGACTGAAGCTTTCTTT.

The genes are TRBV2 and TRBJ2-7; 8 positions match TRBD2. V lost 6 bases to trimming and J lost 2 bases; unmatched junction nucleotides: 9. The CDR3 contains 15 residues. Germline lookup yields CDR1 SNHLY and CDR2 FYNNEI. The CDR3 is CASSASGLEAYEQYF. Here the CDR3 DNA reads TGTGCCAGCAGCGCATCGGGACTAGAGGCCTACGAGCAGTACTTC.

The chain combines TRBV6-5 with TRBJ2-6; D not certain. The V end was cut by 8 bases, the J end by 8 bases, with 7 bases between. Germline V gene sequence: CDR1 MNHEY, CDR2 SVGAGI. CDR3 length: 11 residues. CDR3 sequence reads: CASFETNVLTF. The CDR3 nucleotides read TGTGCCAGCTTCGAGACCAACGTCCTGACTTTC.